This TCR beta chain derives from a study of identical twins. Study-wide results and caveats: The presence of invariant MAIT and iNKT cells could partly confound analyses of zero-insertion sequences.

From the 5' RACE reads, TCRdb called clonotypes with MiXCR, one entry per CDR3 protein. The profile shows roughly 220,000 distinct CDR3 sequences, 6.5% of them singletons. This clonotype appeared many times. Its specificity is unknown. The length of the CDR3 is 12 residues. V lost 2 bases to trimming and J lost 5 bases, with 7 bases between them. Germline-derived CDR1 and CDR2 are ENHRY and SYGVKD. In addition, the sample was reused for a study of T cells expressing NK-cell markers.

This receptor was obtained from a woman under 30 in good health. The V gene is TRBV10-3, the J gene TRBJ2-7; D is unclear. The source material was CD8+ T cells sorted from blood. This CDR3 reads CAISEVGHEQYF. The CDR3 nucleotides read TGTGCCATCAGTGAGGTCGGCCACGAGCAGTACTTC.